A selection of T cell receptor beta chains follows, all from one sample in a study of cytomegalovirus exposure and HLA in healthy donors. Here immunoSEQ multiplex PCR was the method, and the copy in TCRdb shows in-frame clones only, minus some. The data hold 190,000 or so clones, with 75% to 85% observed a single time. The sequencing sample was made of PBMCs. The receptor source for this set is a girl aged 10-17 years in good health and CMV-seropositive. Each CDR3 is given with its conserved first and last residue. D genes are given only for firm matches. Rows give clone size only sometimes, using once, few, many, or a class for an expanded clone.

j_call	clone_size	v_call	d_call	cdr3_nt	cdr3_aa
TRBJ2-2	.	TRBV18	.	TGTGCCAGCTCGGACAGAGCCGGGGAGCTGTTTTTT	CASSDRAGELFF
TRBJ1-4	.	TRBV15	.	TGTGCCGCACAGGGATATTTAACTAATGAAAAACTGTTTTTT	CAAQGYLTNEKLFF
TRBJ1-5	once	TRBV27	TRBD1	TGTGCCAGCAGAAGAGACAGGGCAAATAGCAATCAGCCCCAGCATTTT	CASRRDRANSNQPQHF
TRBJ1-1	few	TRBV5-5	TRBD1	TGTGCCAGCAGCACAGACAGGGGGCTCACTGAAGCTTTCTTT	CASSTDRGLTEAFF
TRBJ1-1	.	TRBV27	TRBD1	TGTGCCAGCAGAATCCGTCCGGGACAGGTGAACACTGAAGCTTTCTTT	CASRIRPGQVNTEAFF
TRBJ1-2	.	TRBV27	.	TGTGCCAGCAGTTGGGTTCGGGGGGATGGTGGCTACACCTTC	CASSWVRGDGGYTF
TRBJ2-3	.	TRBV2	TRBD1	TGTGCCAGCAGCATGGACAGGGGCCAAAGGGCAGATACGCAGTATTTT	CASSMDRGQRADTQYF
TRBJ2-5	.	TRBV15	TRBD2	TGTGCCACCTCACTAGCGGGGGGCAGGTTAGGGGAGACCCAGTACTTC	CATSLAGGRLGETQYF
TRBJ1-5	.	TRBV6-1	TRBD1	TGTGCCAGCAGTGAAATAGGGCAGGGGGCGGATTTTGAGCATTTT	CASSEIGQGADFEHF
TRBJ2-7	.	TRBV27	TRBD1	TGTGCCAGCAGCAGTGACAGGGGGATGTACGAGCAGTACTTC	CASSSDRGMYEQYF